This T cell receptor (beta chain) was sequenced during a study of regulatory and conventional T cells in RAG deficiency (TCRdb year 2017). In terms of the full investigation: The study used high-throughput TCR beta sequencing to compare repertoire diversity and composition of Treg, conventional CD4+ and CD8+ T cells between RAG-deficient patients and healthy controls. Study-wide conclusions, independent of this receptor: For some subjects, some analyses of T-cell subsets were not performed. The CD25-high CD127-low cells sorted from Omenn syndrome patients may be peripherally activated cells rather than true Treg cells. In Omenn syndrome and CID/AS patients compared with controls, about 98-fold fewer unique TCR beta sequences were detected from Treg cells, versus about 10-fold fewer for other subsets. Compared with control T-cell subpopulations, RAG-deficient patients had much lower Shannon entropy and higher Simpson indices. All patient T-cell subsets had shorter CDR3 lengths; Omenn syndrome patients showed >75% Treg-Tconv repertoire overlap at nucleotide and amino acid level.

V is pared back by 6 bases and J by 0 bases, with 12 bases lying between the germline termini. Its CDR3 holds 14 amino acids, cysteine through phenylalanine. Only the CDR3 region is kept as DNA, spanning 42 bases read in frame from base 1. CDR1 and CDR2, per the germline V gene (reference sequence), are WNHNN and SYGVQD. Before genomic DNA was extracted, conventional CD4+ T cells were isolated from blood as CD25-low CD127-high cells. For repertoire analyses, the comparison group consisted of several healthy control donors. The library was prepared using the immunoSEQ multiplex PCR assay. Rearranged TCR beta chain products were amplified from the genomic DNA of sorted T-cell subsets and were then sequenced. The study's own analysis went as follows. Shannon entropy and Simpson indices were used to measure the diversity of productive TCR beta rearrangements in each repertoire. To assess clonal expansion, the frequencies of the 100 most abundant productive TCR beta clonotypes were added up as a share of total reads. A self-reactivity index based on amino acid usage at CDR3beta positions 6 and 7 was applied to the TRB repertoires. Two-way ANOVA was used for repertoire analyses, and Student t or Mann-Whitney tests were used for flow cytometric analyses. TCRdb holds this immuneACCESS table with in-frame rearrangements only. Some clones are missing; in checked studies, unresolved V genes explain under half, and the rest has no known cause. The V and J calls and clone size are taken from that table; D and trimming were inferred from the DNA. The sample records 25,000 to 35,000 clones, approximately 96% of which are singletons. The ten most abundant clones make up about 0.32% of the sample.

Comment on this clone: Its specific antigen is unknown. The sample holds no much larger clone one base away, and base qualities are not on file.

This same sample was also taken into another study, of regulatory T cells. The second study, in turn, reports: The multiplex PCR used 52 forward TRBV primers and 13 reverse TRBJ primers, with assay-based and computational corrections for amplification bias. In patients, repertoires had restricted unique TRB V-J pairs and skewed V and J gene usage, with regulatory T cells showing the most marked changes. Between CD3G-deficient patients and healthy controls, the study compared T-cell receptor beta repertoires in sorted regulatory T cells, conventional CD4+ T cells and CD8+ T cells. Ficoll density separation was used to isolate peripheral blood mononuclear cells. Rearranged TRB loci were amplified from genomic DNA by multiplex PCR within the immunoSEQ assay. Sequencing of the TRB amplicons was done on an Illumina HiSeq platform. Custom algorithms error-filtered the raw sequences and aligned the raw sequences to reference gene sequences, after which the immunoSEQ online tools were used for analysis. Productive and nonproductive TRB rearrangement frequencies were evaluated among both unique and total sequences. For group comparisons, t tests, Mann-Whitney tests or two-way ANOVA were performed in Prism software.

This TCR was recovered from a human donor in good health. The sequencing input was CD25- CD4+ T cells sorted from blood. The rearranged segments are TRBV10-1 and TRBJ2-7, and the D gene may be TRBD1, 6 bases matching. The nucleotides are TGCGCCAGCAGCCACAGGGCCAGCTCCTACGAGCAGTACTTC. This translates into CASSHRASSYEQYF.